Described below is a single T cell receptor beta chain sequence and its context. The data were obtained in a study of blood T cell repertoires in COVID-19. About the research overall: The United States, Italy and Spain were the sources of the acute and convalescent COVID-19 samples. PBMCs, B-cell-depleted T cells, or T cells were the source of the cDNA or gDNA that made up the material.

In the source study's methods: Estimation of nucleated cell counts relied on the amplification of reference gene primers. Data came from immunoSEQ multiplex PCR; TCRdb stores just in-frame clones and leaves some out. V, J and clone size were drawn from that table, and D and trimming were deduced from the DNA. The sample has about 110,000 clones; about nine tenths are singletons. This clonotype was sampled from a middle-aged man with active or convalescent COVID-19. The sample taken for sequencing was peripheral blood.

The CDR3 protein is CASSSLTGAKNTEAFF. The DNA of the CDR3 is TGCGCCAGCAGCTCCTTGACAGGGGCCAAGAACACTGAAGCTTTCTTT. This chain connects TRBV5-1 to TRBJ1-1; TRBD1 matches 8 bases. This CDR3 is built from 16 residues. Trimming took 3 bases from V and 1 from J; bases not matched to a gene: 8. Germline assignment: CDR1 SGHRS and CDR2 YFSETQ.